Listed below are T cell receptor beta chains from one sample, sequenced in a study of blood T cell repertoires in COVID-19. Measured with immunoSEQ multiplex PCR; TCRdb has only the in-frame clones, and not every one. Of around 310,000 clones in the sample, about 90% were seen once. The sample was PBMCs or T cells enriched from blood (not recorded which). All receptors derive from a woman aged 25 to 39 who had recovered from COVID-19. Both conserved end residues are part of each CDR3. D genes are given only for firm matches. Some rows mark clone size as missing; the rest say once, few, many or name a class of expanded clone.

>TRBV3-1/TRBV3-2|.|TRBD1|TRBJ1-4
CASSHGQVRKLFF
TGTGCCAGCAGCCATGGACAGGTTAGGAAACTGTTTTTT
>TRBV6-5|.|.|TRBJ1-6
CASSYSQGMAPLHF
TGTGCCAGCAGTTACTCACAGGGCATGGCACCCCTCCACTTT
>TRBV4-2|.|.|TRBJ1-2
CASSQDEGQGAF
TGTGCCAGCAGCCAAGATGAAGGGCAGGGCGCTTTC
>TRBV24-1|.|.|TRBJ2-1
CATSDWHNEQFF
TGTGCCACCAGTGATTGGCACAATGAGCAGTTCTTC
>TRBV5-1|.|TRBD1|TRBJ2-7
CASSLALTGAYEQYF
TGCGCCAGCAGCTTGGCGTTGACAGGGGCCTACGAGCAGTACTTC
>TRBV6-6|.|.|TRBJ1-5
CASSYGGGNQPQHF
TGTGCCAGCAGTTACGGCGGGGGGAATCAGCCCCAGCATTTT
>TRBV24-1|.|.|TRBJ2-1
CATSDALGREIYNEQFF
TGTGCCACCAGTGACGCTCTCGGTAGGGAGATCTACAATGAGCAGTTCTTC
>TRBV4-3|once|TRBD2|TRBJ2-3
CASSRSVSSGTGSTDTQYF
TGCGCCAGCAGCAGGAGCGTGAGTAGCGGGACTGGGAGCACAGATACGCAGTATTTT
>TRBV27|.|.|TRBJ1-1
CASSPRGGNTEAFF
TGTGCCAGCAGCCCCCGGGGGGGGAACACTGAAGCTTTCTTT
>TRBV12-3/TRBV12-4|.|.|TRBJ2-7
CASSSGYHEQYF
TGTGCCAGCAGTTCAGGGTACCACGAGCAGTACTTC
>TRBV4-2|.|TRBD1|TRBJ1-2
CASSQTGDLIDYGYTF
TGTGCCAGCAGCCAGACAGGGGACCTTATAGACTATGGCTACACCTTC
>TRBV5-8|.|.|TRBJ1-2
CASSLLPGDYGYTF
TGTGCCAGCAGCCTCCTCCCAGGGGACTATGGCTACACCTTC
>TRBV7-9|.|.|TRBJ1-5
CASSSLGHSNQPQHF
TGTGCCAGCAGCTCCCTTGGGCATAGCAATCAGCCCCAGCATTTT
>TRBV9|few|.|TRBJ1-6
CASSVRQANSPLHF
TGTGCCAGCAGCGTCCGACAGGCTAATTCACCCCTCCACTTT
>TRBV7-9|.|.|TRBJ2-3
CASSLPGSTDTQYF
TGTGCCAGCAGCTTACCGGGAAGCACAGATACGCAGTATTTT